The rows below give T cell receptor beta chains drawn from one sample of a study of blood T cell repertoires in COVID-19. This table comes from immunoSEQ multiplex PCR, and its TCRdb copy is limited to in-frame clones, with some not included. Among just under 350,000 clones listed, around 80% were seen once. The sequenced sample was peripheral blood. These receptors all stem from a man younger than 45 with active or convalescent COVID-19. Each CDR3 is given with its conserved first and last residue. Each record gives: D gene, CDR3 length, J gene, V gene, clone size, CDR3 protein, CDR3 DNA. A D gene is named only where the DNA matches it firmly. A clone size is listed for some rows: how often the clone was seen (once, few, many), or a class if it is expanded.

NA 13 TRBJ2-2 TRBV11-3 once CASSIGADRELFF TGTGCCAGCAGTATAGGGGCCGACCGGGAGCTGTTTTTT
NA 15 TRBJ1-1 TRBV5-4 NA CASSKSDRTNTEAFF TGTGCCAGCAGCAAGTCGGACAGAACTAACACTGAAGCTTTCTTT
TRBD1 16 TRBJ1-2 TRBV24-1 NA CATSDVTGTESYGYTF TGTGCCACCAGTGATGTCACCGGGACAGAAAGCTATGGCTACACCTTC
TRBD1 14 TRBJ1-2 TRBV6-5 NA CASRIDRGPVGYTF TGTGCCAGCAGGATAGACAGGGGGCCCGTTGGCTACACCTTC
NA 15 TRBJ1-5 TRBV9 NA CASSVAGDRVQPQHF TGTGCCAGCAGCGTAGCGGGCGACAGAGTTCAGCCCCAGCATTTT
TRBD1 14 TRBJ2-7 TRBV2 NA CASSEGTGRTEQYF TGTGCCAGCAGCGAAGGGACAGGTAGGACGGAGCAGTACTTC
NA 13 TRBJ2-7 TRBV27 NA CASTEGPPVMEYF TGTGCCAGCACGGAGGGCCCCCCTGTCATGGAGTACTTC
TRBD1 14 TRBJ1-6 TRBV5-4 NA CASSLGQGVSPLHF TGTGCCAGCAGCCTAGGACAGGGCGTCTCACCCCTCCACTTT
TRBD1 14 TRBJ1-2 TRBV5-6 NA CASSFYSGGYGYTF TGTGCCAGCAGCTTCTATTCAGGGGGCTATGGCTACACCTTC
NA 14 TRBJ2-3 TRBV5-4 NA CASSLAGAPDTQYF TGTGCCAGCAGCTTGGCAGGGGCGCCAGATACGCAGTATTTT
NA 16 TRBJ1-1 TRBV4-1 NA CASSQPPLGRNTEAFF TGCGCCAGCAGCCAGCCCCCCCTTGGCCGGAACACTGAAGCTTTCTTT
TRBD2 15 TRBJ2-5 TRBV5-1 NA CASSLGLAGQETQYF TGCGCCAGCAGCCTGGGACTAGCGGGTCAAGAGACCCAGTACTTC
TRBD2 15 TRBJ2-1 TRBV5-8 NA CASSLDSGGYNEQFF TGTGCCAGCAGCTTGGATAGCGGGGGTTACAATGAGCAGTTCTTC
TRBD1 15 TRBJ2-1 TRBV5-1 NA CASNSVQGTYNEQFF TGCGCCAGCAACTCCGTACAGGGGACCTACAATGAGCAGTTCTTC